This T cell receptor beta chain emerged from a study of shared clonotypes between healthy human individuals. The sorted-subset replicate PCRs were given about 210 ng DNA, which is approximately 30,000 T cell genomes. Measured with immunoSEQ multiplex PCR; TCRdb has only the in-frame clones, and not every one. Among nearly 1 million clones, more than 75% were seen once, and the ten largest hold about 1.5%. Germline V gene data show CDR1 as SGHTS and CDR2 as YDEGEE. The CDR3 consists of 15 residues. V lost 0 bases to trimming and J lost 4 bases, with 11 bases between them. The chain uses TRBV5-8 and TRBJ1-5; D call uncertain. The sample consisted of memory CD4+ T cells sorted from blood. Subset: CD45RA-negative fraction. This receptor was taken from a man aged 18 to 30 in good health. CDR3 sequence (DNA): TGTGCCAGCAGCTTGGATAGGACGAATAATCAGCCCCAGCATTTT. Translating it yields CASSLDRTNNQPQHF.